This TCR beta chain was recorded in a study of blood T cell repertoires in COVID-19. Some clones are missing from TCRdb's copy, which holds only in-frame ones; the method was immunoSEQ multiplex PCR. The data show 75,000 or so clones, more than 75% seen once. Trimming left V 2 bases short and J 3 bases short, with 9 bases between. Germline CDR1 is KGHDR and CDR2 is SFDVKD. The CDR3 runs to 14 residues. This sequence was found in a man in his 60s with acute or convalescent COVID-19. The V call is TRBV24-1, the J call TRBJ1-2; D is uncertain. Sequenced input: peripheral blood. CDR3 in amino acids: CATSDSGSHYGYTF. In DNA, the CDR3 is TGTGCCACCAGTGATTCCGGGTCCCACTATGGCTACACCTTC.